These 16 T cell receptor beta chains originate from one sample sequenced in a study of beta chain features in type 1 diabetes. Findings and limits, study-wide: Shorter TCRB CDR3s, moderately but significantly so, were found in Type 1 diabetes patients in all four CD4+ subsets.

Their target antigens are unknown. The investigators reverse transcribed all of the isolated RNA, so they sequenced expressed TCRB transcripts. TCRdb's copy holds only in-frame clones and misses some; the assay was immunoSEQ multiplex PCR. The sample holds approximately 250,000 clones, approximately 25% seen once. Sequencing used naive CD4+ T cells from blood. The receptors originated from a woman aged 30 to 39 with type 1 diabetes.

V and J are TRBV6-5 and TRBJ2-1, with D hard to call. The CDR3 has 15 amino acids. V was clipped by 2 bases and J by 0 bases, with 8 bases between them. Per germline, CDR1 MNHEY and CDR2 SVGAGI. In nucleotides, the CDR3 is TGTGCCAGCAGTTACCAGGAAGACTCCTACAATGAGCAGTTCTTC. Translation gives CASSYQEDSYNEQFF.

This clone appeared a few times. The chain combines TRBV7-3 with TRBJ2-1; unclear D gene. The CDR3 is 14 amino acids. The germline CDR1 and CDR2 sequences are SGHTA and FQGTGA. The germline V and J ends were trimmed by 0 bases and 4 bases, with 7 bases remaining between them. As DNA, the CDR3 is TGTGCCAGCAGCTTAACCTCCCTGTACAATGAGCAGTTCTTC. Translating it yields CASSLTSLYNEQFF.

This clone was counted a few times. V gene TRBV5-1 combines with J gene TRBJ1-1, with 7 nucleotides matching TRBD1. The V and J ends lost 0 bases and 10 bases, in that order; junction bases with no gene match: 6. From germline, CDR1 is SGHRS and CDR2 YFSETQ. The CDR3 covers 13 residues. Written as DNA, the CDR3 is TGCGCCAGCAGCTTGGAAGCACAGGGGCCAGCTTTCTTT. This encodes CASSLEAQGPAFF.

A few counts support this clone. The V call is TRBV28, the J call TRBJ1-2; 7 bases agree with TRBD1. The junction had 8 bases not matched to a gene; V was cut back by 0 bases and J by 7 bases. In germline, CDR1 is MDHEN, CDR2 SYDVKM. This CDR3 contains 15 residues. CDR3 loop: CASSLWTGFGSGYTF. The CDR3 DNA is TGTGCCAGCAGTTTATGGACAGGGTTTGGCAGTGGCTACACCTTC.

The chain couples TRBV9 to TRBJ2-3; D not certain. The germline V gene encodes CDR1 SGDLS and CDR2 YYNGEE. CDR3 size: 14 residues. Trimming took 0 bases from V and 5 from J, leaving 10 bases between them. CDR3 nucleotide sequence: TGTGCCAGCAGCGTAGCACCCATACAAGATACGCAGTATTTT. This sequence encodes CASSVAPIQDTQYF. The variable domain in full, completed from reference TRBV9 and TRBJ2-3, reads DSGVTQTPKHLITATGQRVTLRCSPRSGDLSVYWYQQSLDQGLQFLIQYYNGEERAKGNILERFSAQQFPDLHSELNLSSLELGDSALYFCASSVAPIQDTQYFGPGTRLTVL.

The chain is built from TRBV5-1 and TRBJ2-1; maybe TRBD1 (5 bases). Trimming shortened V by 4 bases and J by 8 bases, and 10 bases separated the two germline ends. The CDR3 extends over 12 amino acids. Germline V gives CDR1 SGHRS, CDR2 YFSETQ. The CDR3 here is CASSTRTYEQFF. The CDR3 bases are TGCGCCAGCAGCACCCGGACATATGAGCAGTTCTTC. Drawing the rest from reference TRBV5-1 and TRBJ2-1, the complete variable domain is KAGVTQTPRYLIKTRGQQVTLSCSPISGHRSVSWYQQTPGQGLQFLFEYFSETQRNKGNFPGRFSGRQFSNSRSEMNVSTLELGDSALYLCASSTRTYEQFFGPGTRLTVL.

J is TRBJ1-1 and V is TRBV9, with D unclear. This CDR3 region has 14 residues. V lost 0 bases and J lost 4, with 10 bases in between. CDR1 and CDR2 (germline): SGDLS, YYNGEE. The CDR3 loop reads CASSVEVRPTEAFF. Here the CDR3 DNA reads TGTGCCAGCAGCGTAGAGGTCAGGCCCACTGAAGCTTTCTTT. Looking up the rest from reference TRBV9 and TRBJ1-1 gives the full variable domain: DSGVTQTPKHLITATGQRVTLRCSPRSGDLSVYWYQQSLDQGLQFLIQYYNGEERAKGNILERFSAQQFPDLHSELNLSSLELGDSALYFCASSVEVRPTEAFFGQGTRLTVV.

The rearrangement links TRBV28 to TRBJ2-4, with D possibly being TRBD1 (5 bases). V was shortened by 1 base and J by 6 bases, with 10 bases between the two germline ends. The CDR3 is made up of 14 amino acids. Germline V lookup: CDR1 MDHEN, CDR2 SYDVKM. The CDR3 nucleotides read TGTGCCAGCAGTTTATCAGGGTTAATAAACATTCAGTACTTC. Translation gives CASSLSGLINIQYF. The full variable domain, its missing parts supplied by reference TRBV28 and TRBJ2-4, is DVKVTQSSRYLVKRTGEKVFLECVQDMDHENMFWYRQDPGLGLRLIYFSYDVKMKEKGDIPEGYSVSREKKERFSLILESASTNQTSMYLCASSLSGLINIQYFGAGTRLSVL.

In this sample, this clone turned up a few times. The genes are TRBV9 and TRBJ2-5, with TRBD1 matching over 8 bases. Germline V gene sequence: CDR1 SGDLS, CDR2 YYNGEE. This CDR3 comprises 14 residues. The V segment lost 2 bases and the J segment 6 bases; nucleotides outside the gene matches: 6. The CDR3 DNA sequence: TGTGCCAGCAGCGTGACAGGGGACCGGCAGACCCAGTACTTC. Translated, it gives CASSVTGDRQTQYF.

This clone was seen only a few times. The chain recombines TRBV28 with TRBJ1-4, with 7 bases identical to TRBD1. Germline V gene data show CDR1 as MDHEN and CDR2 as SYDVKM. J was trimmed by 5 bases and V by 6 bases; bases with no gene match: 9. The CDR3 loop spans 15 amino acids. DNA for the CDR3: TGTGCCAGCAGCCCCGGGACAGCTATGAATGAAAAACTGTTTTTT. Residues: CASSPGTAMNEKLFF.

The chain links TRBV23-1 to TRBJ1-5; D possibly corresponds to TRBD1 (5 bases). TRBV23-1 is reported as an ORF; its role is uncertain. Trimming cost V 8 bases and J 3 bases, with 14 bases left between them. The CDR3 covers 14 residues. The CDR3 loop is CASARGAINQPQHF. CDR3 DNA sequence: TGCGCCAGCGCTCGTGGGGCTATCAATCAGCCCCAGCATTTT.

This chain connects TRBV2 to TRBJ2-1; D perhaps matches TRBD2 (6 bases). The CDR3 covers 13 residues. The germline gives CDR1 SNHLY, CDR2 FYNNEI. V dropped 11 bases and J dropped 4 bases, with 15 bases sitting between them. The CDR3 region is CAGGMDPYNEQFF. As DNA, the CDR3 is TGTGCCGGCGGGATGGATCCTTACAATGAGCAGTTCTTC. Filled out from reference TRBV2 and TRBJ2-1, the complete variable domain reads EPEVTQTPSHQVTQMGQEVILRCVPISNHLYFYWYRQILGQKVEFLVSFYNNEISEKSEIFDDQFSVERPDGSNFTLKIRSTKLEDSAMYFCAGGMDPYNEQFFGPGTRLTVL.

The chain joins TRBV29-1 to TRBJ2-1; D remains unclear. The ends were cut back, 0 bases at V and 2 bases at J, with 14 bases in the middle. This CDR3 is 16 amino acids long. Germline V CDR1 and CDR2: SQVTM, ANQGSEA. CDR3 in amino acids: CSVEDGSGPTYNEQFF. The CDR3 DNA is TGCAGCGTTGAAGATGGTAGTGGGCCTACCTACAATGAGCAGTTCTTC.

In DNA form, the CDR3 reads TGTGCCAGCAGTTTTAACTACGAGCAGTACTTC. Translation gives CASSFNYEQYF. The chain has TRBV6-1 and TRBJ2-7; D not resolved. This CDR3 is built from 11 residues. Trimming left V 5 bases short and J 3 bases short, with 5 bases between. Germline V CDR1 and CDR2: MNHNS, SASEGT.

The V and J genes are TRBV4-1 and TRBJ1-5; D unclear. Trimming took 0 bases from V and 9 from J, leaving 12 bases between them. This CDR3 spans 14 amino acids. Germline lookup yields CDR1 MGHRA and CDR2 YSYEKL. The CDR3 here is CASSQEATGWPQHF. The DNA of the CDR3 is TGCGCCAGCAGCCAAGAGGCTACCGGGTGGCCCCAGCATTTT.

The chain recombines TRBV29-1 with TRBJ2-7; 10 positions agree with TRBD1. CDR1 is SQVTM, CDR2 ANQGSEA, per germline. This CDR3 comprises 16 residues. V shed 6 bases and J 1 base; nucleotides not matched to a gene: 12. CDR3 DNA: TGCAGCGTCCGACGGACAGGGGGGGTTGGGTCCTACGAGCAGTACTTC. Its protein product is CSVRRTGGVGSYEQYF.